This passage covers 32 T cell receptor beta chains from one sample sequenced in a study of blood T cells in healthy people across ages. A second roughly 6 to 11 cycle PCR used barcoded and J-beta primers. MiXCR, run by TCRdb on the 5' RACE reads, gives a single entry per CDR3 protein. The sample gives roughly 800,000 distinct CDR3 sequences, 55% to 75% of which show up once; roughly 20% is in the top ten. The sequencing sample was made of blood. The source is a man younger than 40 in good health.

As to this clonotype: Mismatch with germline at one junction end may stem from a read error. This chain joins TRBV7-2 and TRBJ2-7, with 8 bases identical to TRBD2. Germline values: CDR1 SGHTA, CDR2 FQGNSA. This CDR3 spans 15 amino acids. CDR3 in DNA: TGTGCCGGCAGCTTAGCGGGGTACGGGGGCTACGAGCAGTACTTC. Residues: CAGSLAGYGGYEQYF.

This chain joins TRBV4-2 and TRBJ2-7; D not certain. The J call could be wrong; TRBJ2-4 is a better fit for the DNA end. The CDR3 loop spans 13 amino acids. The V gene's germline CDR1 is LGHNA and CDR2 YNFKEQ. CDR3 bases: TGTGCCAGCAGCCAAGAGGTTGGAAACATTCAGTACTTC. This gives the protein CASSQEVGNIQYF.

This clonotype has only a few counts. This chain joins TRBV24-1 and TRBJ2-7; 8 bases are shared with TRBD2. There are 13 residues in the CDR3. Germline V gene lookup returns CDR1 KGHDR and CDR2 SFDVKD. The ends lost 4 bases at V and 4 bases at J; junction bases unmatched: 2. CDR3 in amino acids: CATSDGRGYEQYF. CDR3 DNA sequence: TGTGCCACCAGTGACGGGAGGGGTTACGAGCAGTACTTC.

V and J are TRBV12-3 or TRBV12-4 and TRBJ2-7, with a tentative D call TRBD2 (6 bases). The V gene lost 6 bases and the J gene lost 6 bases, with 18 bases spanning the gap. The CDR3 consists of 14 residues. CDR3 sequence reads: CASSPHGGPSEQYF. The CDR3 DNA follows: TGTGCCAGCAGCCCTCACGGGGGTCCCTCCGAGCAGTACTTC.

J is TRBJ2-4 and V is TRBV7-9, with D unclear. V lost 3 bases, J lost 5 bases, and 5 bases lay in between. The CDR3 sequence is 12 residues long. Germline values: CDR1 SEHNR, CDR2 FQNEAQ (reference sequence). This CDR3 is CASSFQENIQYF. The CDR3 nucleotides are TGTGCCAGCAGCTTTCAGGAAAACATTCAGTACTTC.

This clonotype came up a few times. The chain carries TRBV6-5 and TRBJ2-7; D not certain. The CDR3 contains 15 residues. The ends were cut back, 2 bases at V and 2 bases at J, with 13 bases in the middle. CDR1 MNHEY and CDR2 SVGAGI come from the germline V gene. The CDR3 loop reads CASSYRGRPTYEQYF. The CDR3 bases are TGTGCCAGCAGTTACCGCGGCAGGCCGACCTACGAGCAGTACTTC.

The chain carries TRBV15 and TRBJ2-1, with 9 nucleotides matching TRBD1. CDR3 length: 15 amino acids. From germline, CDR1 is LNHNV and CDR2 YYDKDF (reference sequence). V lost 4 bases and J lost 6; bases outside the gene matches: 7. In nucleotides, the CDR3 is TGTGCCACCAGCACAGACAGGGGGTGGCTCAATGAGCAGTTCTTC. Protein product: CATSTDRGWLNEQFF.

J is TRBJ2-3 and V is TRBV5-1; 9 nucleotides match TRBD2. This CDR3 spans 16 amino acids. Looked up from germline, CDR1 is SGHRS and CDR2 is YFSETQ. Trimming removed 0 bases from V and 5 bases from J; junction bases left unmatched: 7. The CDR3: CASSLEASGGIDTQYF. The CDR3 coding sequence is TGCGCCAGCAGCTTGGAGGCCAGCGGGGGGATAGATACGCAGTATTTT.

The chain combines TRBV27 with TRBJ1-2; a weak D match, TRBD1 (5 bases). V was clipped by 6 bases and J by 7 bases, with 21 bases between them. Germline values: CDR1 MNHEY, CDR2 SMNVEV (reference sequence). The CDR3 is made up of 15 amino acids. The CDR3 DNA sequence: TGTGCCAGCAGGCGAAAGACAGCGACTACGAGTGGCTACACCTTC. Translated, it gives CASRRKTATTSGYTF.

J is TRBJ2-3 and V is TRBV7-8, with D tentatively TRBD1 or TRBD2 (5 bases each). V was cut by 3 bases and J by 0 bases, with 13 bases left in between. Germline CDR1 is SGHVS and CDR2 is FQNEAQ. This CDR3 has 16 residues. The CDR3 DNA sequence: TGTGCCAGCAGCTTGGGACGCGGAACTAGCACAGATACGCAGTATTTT. It is translated as CASSLGRGTSTDTQYF.

The rearrangement joins TRBV2 to TRBJ2-7; D call uncertain. V shed 9 bases and J shed 1 base, with 16 bases lying between them. This CDR3 comprises 14 residues. The germline V gene encodes CDR1 SNHLY and CDR2 FYNNEI. This CDR3 is CASRRLERSYEQYF. Written as DNA, the CDR3 is TGTGCCAGTAGGCGCCTAGAAAGGTCCTACGAGCAGTACTTC.

This sequence joins TRBV16 and TRBJ1-1, with TRBD1 identical over 8 bases. The CDR3 has 15 amino acids. V was pared by 0 bases and J by 4 bases, with 4 bases of the junction left unmatched. Germline CDR1 is KGHSY and CDR2 is FQNENV. The CDR3 loop reads CASSQSIGTGTEAFF. CDR3 nucleotide sequence: TGTGCCAGCAGCCAATCGATTGGGACAGGCACTGAAGCTTTCTTT.

This chain connects TRBV7-9 to TRBJ2-1; tentative D call: TRBD1 (5 bases). V gave up 5 bases and J gave up 3 bases, with 11 bases separating them. CDR1 is SEHNR and CDR2 is FQNEAQ in the germline V gene (reference sequence). The CDR3 consists of 14 residues. The DNA for the CDR3 is TGTGCCAGCAGCCCCGCTGACAGCTACAATGAGCAGTTCTTC. Its protein is CASSPADSYNEQFF.

V usage is TRBV7-2 and J usage is TRBJ2-5; the match to TRBD1 covers 9 bases. This CDR3 spans 15 amino acids. V was pared by 6 bases and J by 5 bases, with 10 bases of the junction left unmatched. Germline-derived CDR1 and CDR2 are SGHTA and FQGNSA. CDR3 loop: CASSSPGTGRETQYF. In DNA form, the CDR3 reads TGTGCCAGCAGTAGCCCCGGGACAGGGCGGGAGACCCAGTACTTC.

V gene TRBV7-2 combines with J gene TRBJ2-3; D may be TRBD2 (6 bases). Trimming stripped 5 bases from V and 4 bases from J, with 16 bases between. Per the germline V gene, CDR1 is SGHTA and CDR2 is FQGNSA. This CDR3 spans 15 amino acids. In nucleotides, the CDR3 is TGTGCCAGCAGCCGATTTAGGACTACATCAGATACGCAGTATTTT. This sequence encodes CASSRFRTTSDTQYF. Full variable domain (remainder filled in from reference TRBV7-2 and TRBJ2-3): GAGVSQSPSNKVTEKGKDVELRCDPISGHTALYWYRQSLGQGLEFLIYFQGNSAPDKSGLPSDRFSAERTGGSVSTLTIQRTQQEDSAVYLCASSRFRTTSDTQYFGPGTRLTVL.

The J gene is TRBJ1-1, the V gene TRBV7-2, with TRBD1 identical over 7 bases. Germline V lookup: CDR1 SGHTA, CDR2 FQGNSA. Unmatched junction bases numbered 11, after V lost 5 bases and J lost 11 bases. The CDR3 extends over 13 amino acids. The CDR3 loop is CASSPEGGRGAFF. CDR3 DNA sequence: TGTGCCAGCAGCCCCGAAGGGGGCAGGGGGGCTTTCTTT.

This sequence joins TRBV4-2 and TRBJ2-7; TRBD2 is a possible D gene (5 bases). Trimming left V 0 bases short and J 2 bases short, with 11 bases between. Germline V gives CDR1 LGHNA, CDR2 YNFKEQ. The CDR3 contains 15 residues. The CDR3 sequence: CASSQDDGVPYEQYF. DNA of the CDR3: TGTGCCAGCAGCCAAGATGACGGGGTCCCCTACGAGCAGTACTTC.

This clonotype came up a few times. The chain employs TRBV6-2 or TRBV6-3 and TRBJ2-1; weak D call: TRBD2 (6 bases). Germline CDR1 is MNHEY and CDR2 is SVGEGT. V was trimmed by 3 bases and J by 3 bases, leaving 18 bases between them. The CDR3 covers 17 residues. The CDR3 DNA is TGTGCCAGCAGTTATCCTTCCGGTTATAGCGGCTACAATGAGCAGTTCTTC. It specifies CASSYPSGYSGYNEQFF.

In this sample, this clonotype turned up a few times. The rearrangement uses TRBV29-1 and TRBJ1-1; D gene ambiguous. CDR1 is SQVTM, CDR2 ANQGSEA, per germline. The CDR3 loop spans 11 amino acids. V lost 6 bases and J lost 1, with 6 bases in between. CDR3 nucleotide sequence: TGCAGCGTACGCAGGAACACTGAAGCTTTCTTT. Translation gives CSVRRNTEAFF.

V usage is TRBV12-3 or TRBV12-4 and J usage is TRBJ1-1; 8 bases match TRBD1. V dropped 7 bases and J dropped 0; count of bases not matched to a gene: 1. The CDR3 totals 13 residues. Here the CDR3 DNA reads TGTGCCAGCAAGGGACAGGTGAACACTGAAGCTTTCTTT. Its translation: CASKGQVNTEAFF.

A remark on this clonotype: At one boundary the junction diverges from the germline segment, which might be a read error. This sequence joins TRBV5-1 and TRBJ2-7, with 8 bases lining up with TRBD1. Germline lookup yields CDR1 SGHRS and CDR2 YFSETQ. CDR3 length: 15 amino acids. The CDR3 protein is CASSPTGGSSYEQYF. CDR3 sequence (DNA): TGTGCCAGCAGCCCTACAGGGGGGAGCTCCTACGAGCAGTACTTC.

This chain links TRBV20-1 with TRBJ2-5, with 10 bases aligning to TRBD2. The CDR3 spans 14 residues. Trimming at V came to 1 base and at J to 5 bases, leaving 4 bases not matched to a gene. CDR1 and CDR2 (germline): DFQATT, SNEGSKA (reference sequence). As DNA, the CDR3 is TGCAGTGCTAGAGCTAGCGGGAGAGGGGAGACCCAGTACTTC. Its translation is CSARASGRGETQYF.

This clonotype has more than one count but fewer than ten. V usage is TRBV6-1 and J usage is TRBJ2-3; D perhaps matches TRBD2 (5 bases). Per germline, CDR1 MNHNS and CDR2 SASEGT. The V and J ends lost 3 bases and 6 bases respectively, with 19 bases between them. The CDR3 extends over 16 amino acids. This chain's CDR3 is CASSEFPLARGDTQYF. CDR3 in DNA: TGTGCCAGCAGTGAGTTCCCGCTAGCTAGAGGCGATACGCAGTATTTT.

The rearrangement uses TRBV10-3 and TRBJ2-7, with no clear D. V lost 4 bases and J lost 4, with 8 bases in between. Germline CDR1 reads ENHRY; CDR2 reads SYGVKD. The CDR3 spans 12 residues. The CDR3 DNA reads TGTGCCATCAGTGCAGCGAGTTACGAGCAGTACTTC. This sequence encodes CAISAASYEQYF.

The V and J genes are TRBV20-1 and TRBJ2-5; the D gene is possibly TRBD1 (6 bases). The DNA end lines up better with TRBJ2-7; the J call may be wrong. Germline CDR1 reads DFQATT; CDR2 reads SNEGSKA (reference sequence). The CDR3 is made up of 11 amino acids. The CDR3: CSAFQGFEQYF. The CDR3 DNA reads as TGCAGTGCTTTCCAGGGGTTCGAGCAGTACTTC.

The chain recombines TRBV25-1 with TRBJ1-1; D gene ambiguous. The germline CDR1 and CDR2 sequences are MGHDK and SYGVNS. V dropped 2 bases and J dropped 1 base, with 8 bases sitting between them. The CDR3 is 14 residues long. The CDR3 loop reads CASSEIRQNTEAFF. As DNA, the CDR3 is TGTGCCAGCAGTGAAATCCGGCAGAACACTGAAGCTTTCTTT.

This chain connects TRBV5-5 to TRBJ2-1; D unclear. Germline V gene data show CDR1 as SGHKS and CDR2 as YYEKEE (reference sequence). This CDR3 is built from 12 residues. The V and J ends lost 2 bases and 8 bases respectively, with 8 bases between them. This chain's CDR3 is CASSFVRYEQFF. As DNA, the CDR3 is TGTGCCAGCAGCTTCGTAAGGTATGAGCAGTTCTTC.

This sequence joins TRBV5-6 and TRBJ1-1, with a possible D match to TRBD1 (6 bases). Trimming stripped 8 bases from V and 3 bases from J, with 11 bases between. The CDR3 is made up of 12 amino acids. The germline V gene encodes CDR1 SGHDT and CDR2 YYEEEE. CDR3 residues: CASSEGDTEAFF. The CDR3 DNA follows: TGTGCCAGTAGCGAGGGGGACACTGAAGCTTTCTTT.

This rearrangement joins TRBV13 to TRBJ1-2; 7 bases align to TRBD1. Per the germline V gene, CDR1 is PRHDT and CDR2 is FYEKMQ (reference sequence). Trimming took 5 bases from V and 3 from J; bases not matched to a gene: 12. The CDR3 consists of 16 residues. Here the CDR3 DNA reads TGTGCCAGCAGCGCGGGGGACAGAGGGTCCTACTATGGCTACACCTTC. Its protein is CASSAGDRGSYYGYTF.

V and J are TRBV7-2 and TRBJ2-5; D might be TRBD1 (6 bases). CDR1 SGHTA and CDR2 FQGNSA come from the germline V gene. V lost 5 bases, J lost 1 base, and 17 bases lay in between. This CDR3 is 16 amino acids long. The CDR3 coding sequence is TGTGCCAGCAGCCACGACACAGGGAGAGGCCAAGAGACCCAGTACTTC. Its translation is CASSHDTGRGQETQYF.

This clonotype has a single count. The chain joins TRBV20-1 to TRBJ1-2; D call uncertain. The length of the CDR3 is 11 residues. The V gene lost 5 bases and the J gene lost 8 bases, with 12 bases spanning the gap. Germline V gene sequence: CDR1 DFQATT, CDR2 SNEGSKA (reference sequence). CDR3 sequence: CSAEALGGYTF. In DNA, the CDR3 is TGCAGTGCTGAGGCCCTGGGAGGCTACACCTTC.

V usage is TRBV20-1 and J usage is TRBJ2-7; 12 positions agree with TRBD2. Germline lookup yields CDR1 DFQATT and CDR2 SNEGSKA (reference sequence). V lost 2 bases and J lost 2; bases outside the gene matches: 4. This CDR3 contains 15 residues. CDR3 sequence: CSARPLAGGTYEQYF. DNA for the CDR3: TGCAGTGCTAGACCCCTAGCGGGAGGGACCTACGAGCAGTACTTC.